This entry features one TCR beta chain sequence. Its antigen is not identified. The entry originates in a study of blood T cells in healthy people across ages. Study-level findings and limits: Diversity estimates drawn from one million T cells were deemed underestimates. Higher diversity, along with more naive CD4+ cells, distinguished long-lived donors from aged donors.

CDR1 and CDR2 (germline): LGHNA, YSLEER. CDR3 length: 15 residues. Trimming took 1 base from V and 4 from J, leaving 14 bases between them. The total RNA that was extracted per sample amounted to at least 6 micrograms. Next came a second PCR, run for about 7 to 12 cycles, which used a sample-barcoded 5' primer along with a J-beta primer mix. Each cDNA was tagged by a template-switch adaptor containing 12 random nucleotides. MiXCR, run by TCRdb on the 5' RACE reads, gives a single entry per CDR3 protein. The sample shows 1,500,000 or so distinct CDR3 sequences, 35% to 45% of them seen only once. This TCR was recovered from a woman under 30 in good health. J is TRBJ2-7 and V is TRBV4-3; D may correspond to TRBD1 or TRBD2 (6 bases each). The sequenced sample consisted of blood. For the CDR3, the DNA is TGCGCCAGCAGCCAAGCGTGGGGGGCCGGTTACGAGCAGTACTTC. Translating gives CASSQAWGAGYEQYF.